A single sample gave rise to the 20 T cell receptor beta chains below, sequenced in a study of T-cell reconstitution after alpha-beta-depleted transplantation in children. The TCRbeta library was prepared with unique molecular identifiers. MiXCR, applied by TCRdb to the PCR reads, yields one record per CDR3 protein. Counted here are a few hundred thousand distinct CDR3 sequences, 13% occurring once; the ten biggest clones make up approximately 4.3%. This sample comprised PBMCs, obtained from the stem cell graft. The receptors originated from a human donor who donated a stem cell graft to a child with Fanconi anemia.

The sample holds many counts of this clonotype. This chain links TRBV10-3 with TRBJ2-3; D possibly uses TRBD1 or TRBD2 (5 bases each). Trimming took off 2 bases at V and 4 bases at J, with 10 bases between the two ends. The germline gives CDR1 ENHRY, CDR2 SYGVKD. The CDR3 contains 14 residues. The CDR3: CAISEGTEPDTQYF. The CDR3 nucleotides read TGTGCCATCAGTGAGGGGACCGAACCAGATACGCAGTATTTT.

This clonotype was seen ten or more times. The chain employs TRBV10-3 and TRBJ1-1, with a weak D call TRBD1 (5 bases). The CDR3 is 13 amino acids. Trimming took 6 bases from V and 0 from J, leaving 8 bases between them. The germline CDR1 and CDR2 sequences are ENHRY and SYGVKD. The CDR3 sequence: CAIRKGMNTEAFF. The CDR3 coding sequence is TGTGCCATCAGGAAGGGGATGAACACTGAAGCTTTCTTT.

This clonotype was seen only a few times. The CDR3 loop is CASSSPQLTDTQYF. Here the CDR3 DNA reads TGTGCCAGCAGTTCCCCCCAACTCACAGATACGCAGTATTTT. This sequence joins TRBV28 and TRBJ2-3; D uncertain. The CDR3 extends over 14 amino acids. Looked up from germline, CDR1 is MDHEN and CDR2 is SYDVKM. V gave up 4 bases and J gave up 2 bases, with 10 bases separating them.

This clonotype was picked up many times. The V gene is TRBV7-9, the J gene TRBJ2-3, with a tentative D call TRBD2 (6 bases). The CDR3 has 16 residues. The V gene's germline CDR1 is SEHNR and CDR2 FQNEAQ (reference sequence). V gave up 1 base and J gave up 0 bases, with 11 bases separating them. The DNA of the CDR3 is TGTGCCAGCAGCTTAGAGAGTAGCGGCAGCACAGATACGCAGTATTTT. Its translation is CASSLESSGSTDTQYF.

This chain links TRBV12-3 or TRBV12-4 with TRBJ1-5; D unresolved. The CDR3 has 14 amino acids. V lost 2 bases and J 3 bases, leaving 8 bases between the germline ends. The CDR3 loop is CASSLSSINQPQHF. The CDR3 bases are TGTGCCAGCAGTTTATCGAGTATCAATCAGCCCCAGCATTTT.

This clonotype appeared a few times. The CDR3 sequence is CASSHLGQGAMIYEQFF. The CDR3, as DNA: TGCGCCAGCAGCCACCTTGGACAGGGGGCTATGATCTATGAGCAGTTCTTC. V usage is TRBV4-3 and J usage is TRBJ2-1; TRBD1 matches 11 bases. The CDR3 covers 17 residues. Trimming took 3 bases from V and 8 from J; bases not matched to a gene: 12. Germline CDR1 reads LGHNA; CDR2 reads YSLEER.

V is TRBV12-3 or TRBV12-4 and J is TRBJ2-5; TRBD2 aligns across 11 bases. This CDR3 spans 15 amino acids. With V trimmed by 3 bases and J by 7 bases, 7 bases remained unmatched. This chain's CDR3 is CASSLPSGGTRTQYF. In nucleotides, the CDR3 is TGTGCCAGCAGTTTGCCTAGCGGGGGGACCAGGACCCAGTACTTC.

This clonotype was seen only a few times. The CDR3: CASSFAGDPTGELFF. Here the CDR3 DNA reads TGTGCCAGCAGTTTCGCCGGGGACCCCACCGGGGAGCTGTTTTTT. V usage is TRBV6-2 or TRBV6-3 and J usage is TRBJ2-2; D tentatively reads TRBD1 or TRBD2 (5 bases each). Germline V gene sequence: CDR1 MNHEY, CDR2 SVGEGT. The V and J ends lost 4 bases and 4 bases respectively, with 13 bases between them. CDR3 length equals 15 residues.

This clonotype appeared many times. This chain connects TRBV12-3 or TRBV12-4 to TRBJ2-3; D might be TRBD1 or TRBD2, each matching 6 bases. The V and J ends lost 0 bases and 3 bases respectively, with 13 bases between them. This CDR3 comprises 16 residues. In DNA, the CDR3 is TGTGCCAGCAGTTTAGCGCTGGGGGGCTCGACAGATACGCAGTATTTT. Protein sequence: CASSLALGGSTDTQYF.

This clonotype has a handful of counts. V gene TRBV7-9 combines with J gene TRBJ1-1; D remains ambiguous. The V gene's germline CDR1 is SEHNR and CDR2 FQNEAQ (reference sequence). With 7 bases removed from V and 4 bases from J, the gap between germline ends came to 13 bases. The CDR3 has 13 amino acids. This CDR3 is CASTVSVGTEAFF. As DNA, the CDR3 is TGTGCCAGCACCGTCTCGGTGGGCACTGAAGCTTTCTTT.

This clonotype was counted only a few times. The chain links TRBV20-1 to TRBJ2-1; TRBD2 matches at 11 bases. V shed 7 bases and J 7 bases; nucleotides not matched to a gene: 9. Germline V lookup: CDR1 DFQATT, CDR2 SNEGSKA (reference sequence). This CDR3 is built from 14 residues. For the CDR3, the DNA is TGCAGTGTCACGCCGGGACTAGCGGAAAATGAGCAGTTCTTC. It is translated as CSVTPGLAENEQFF.

The table lists this clonotype with a few counts. The V and J genes are TRBV7-9 and TRBJ1-1; D remains ambiguous. The ends were cut back, 8 bases at V and 0 bases at J, with 7 bases in the middle. Germline CDR1 SEHNR, CDR2 FQNEAQ (reference sequence). There are 12 residues in the CDR3. In DNA form, the CDR3 reads TGTGCCAGCGTAGACATGAACACTGAAGCTTTCTTT. It yields the protein CASVDMNTEAFF.

In its sample, this clonotype was seen a few times. The chain employs TRBV9 and TRBJ1-2; unclear D gene. V dropped 3 bases and J dropped 7 bases, with 13 bases sitting between them. CDR1 is SGDLS and CDR2 is YYNGEE in the germline V gene. This CDR3 is 13 amino acids long. The DNA for the CDR3 is TGTGCCAGCAGCGATAGCGAGATAGCTGGCTACACCTTC. This gives the protein CASSDSEIAGYTF.

This clonotype has at least ten counts. This chain connects TRBV4-2 to TRBJ1-1; 7 bases are a match to TRBD1. The germline V gene has CDR1 LGHNA and CDR2 YNFKEQ. CDR3 length: 15 residues. The junction had 7 bases not matched to a gene; V was cut back by 1 base and J by 5 bases. CDR3: CASSQGDREFTEAFF. The CDR3 nucleotides read TGTGCCAGCAGCCAAGGCGACAGGGAGTTTACTGAAGCTTTCTTT.

The chain recombines TRBV28 with TRBJ1-5, with D uncertain. This CDR3 has 15 amino acids. V dropped 2 bases and J dropped 4 bases, with 12 bases sitting between them. Per germline, CDR1 MDHEN and CDR2 SYDVKM. CDR3 coding DNA: TGTGCCAGCAGTTTAGGGAGAAGGTATAATCAGCCCCAGCATTTT. This sequence encodes CASSLGRRYNQPQHF. The variable domain in full, with the rest retrieved from reference TRBV28 and TRBJ1-5, is DVKVTQSSRYLVKRTGEKVFLECVQDMDHENMFWYRQDPGLGLRLIYFSYDVKMKEKGDIPEGYSVSREKKERFSLILESASTNQTSMYLCASSLGRRYNQPQHFGDGTRLSIL.

This clonotype was detected only a few times. The V gene is TRBV5-1, the J gene TRBJ2-7, with 8 bases matching TRBD1. V was pared by 4 bases and J by 11 bases, with 5 bases of the junction left unmatched. CDR3 length: 11 amino acids. From germline, CDR1 is SGHRS and CDR2 YFSETQ. CDR3 loop: CASSPRTGKYF. The CDR3 nucleotides read TGCGCCAGCAGCCCCCGGACAGGGAAGTACTTC.

Many counts were recorded for this clonotype. V usage is TRBV29-1 and J usage is TRBJ2-1; either TRBD1 or TRBD2 may fit D (6 bases each). Germline V gene data show CDR1 as SQVTM and CDR2 as ANQGSEA. The CDR3 is 13 amino acids. V was clipped by 3 bases and J by 6 bases, with 12 bases between them. DNA of the CDR3: TGCAGCGTTGAGGAGGGGGTCGGCAATGAGCAGTTCTTC. This translates into CSVEEGVGNEQFF.

This clonotype was picked up one time. The CDR3 nucleotides read TGTGCCAGCAGGCCTACACCGGGACGGGACTCCTACGAGCAGTACGTC. Amino acid sequence: CASRPTPGRDSYEQYV. The genes are TRBV6-2 or TRBV6-3 and TRBJ2-7; TRBD1 or TRBD2 may be the D gene (5 bases each). Trimming took 6 bases from V and 0 from J, leaving 18 bases between them. The CDR3 has 16 amino acids. Germline V lookup: CDR1 MNHEY, CDR2 SVGEGT.

This clonotype has a count of ten or more. The J gene is TRBJ2-7, the V gene TRBV4-3, with D hard to call. From germline, CDR1 is LGHNA and CDR2 YSLEER. The CDR3 sequence is 15 residues long. The V end was cut by 0 bases, the J end by 7 bases, with 16 bases between. The CDR3 DNA reads TGCGCCAGCAGCCAAGATCCGGCTTCCTTGGGGGAGCAGTACTTC. Its protein is CASSQDPASLGEQYF.

The chain employs TRBV9 and TRBJ1-1; D not certain. Germline V CDR1 and CDR2: SGDLS, YYNGEE. This CDR3 contains 13 residues. Trimming removed 4 bases from V and 2 bases from J, with 9 bases in between. The CDR3, as DNA: TGTGCCAGCAGCCCGTGGAGCAACACTGAAGCTTTCTTT. Amino acid sequence: CASSPWSNTEAFF.